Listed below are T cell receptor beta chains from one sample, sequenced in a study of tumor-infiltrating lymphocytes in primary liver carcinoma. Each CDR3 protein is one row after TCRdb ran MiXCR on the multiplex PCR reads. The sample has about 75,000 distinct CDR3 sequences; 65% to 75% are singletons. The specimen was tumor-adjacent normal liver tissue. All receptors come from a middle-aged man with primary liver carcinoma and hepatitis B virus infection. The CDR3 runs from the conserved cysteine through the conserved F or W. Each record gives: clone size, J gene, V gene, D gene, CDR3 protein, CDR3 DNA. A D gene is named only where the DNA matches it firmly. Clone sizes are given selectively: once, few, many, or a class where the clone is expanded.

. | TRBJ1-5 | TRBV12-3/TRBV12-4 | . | CASRFGTWGHRPQHF | TGTGCCAGCAGATTCGGGACATGGGGCCATCGGCCCCAGCATTTT
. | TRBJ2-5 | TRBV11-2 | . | CVSSLAMLALEKKETQYF | TGTGTCAGCAGCTTAGCGATGCTAGCCCTGGAAAAAAAAGAGACCCAGTACTTC
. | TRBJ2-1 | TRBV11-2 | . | CASNPPPRGQTNERFF | TGTGCCAGCAACCCCCCCCCGCGCGGGCAGACCAATGAGCGGTTCTTT
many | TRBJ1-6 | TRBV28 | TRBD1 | CASSYRGYNSPLHF | TGTGCCAGCAGCTACAGGGGGTATAATTCACCCCTCCACTTT
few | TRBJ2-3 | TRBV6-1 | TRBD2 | CVSQGRGGTDTQYF | TGTGTCAGCCAAGGGCGGGGGGGGACAGATACGCAGTATTTT
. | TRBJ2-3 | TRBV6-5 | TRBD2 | CASSYAGVGTDMQYF | TGTGCCAGTAGTTACGCGGGAGTGGGCACAGATATGCAGTATTTT
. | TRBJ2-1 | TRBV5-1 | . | CTSSLVFSEYNEQFF | TGCACCAGCAGCTTGGTTTTCAGCGAATACAATGAGCAGTTCTTC
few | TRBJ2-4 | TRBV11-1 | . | CVSSFPGTSGIKNIQYF | TGTGTCAGCAGCTTTCCCGGGACAAGCGGGATCAAAAACATTCAGTACTTC
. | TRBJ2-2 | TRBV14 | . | CASSQTTGPLELFF | TGTGCCAGCAGCCAAACAACAGGCCCCTTGGAGCTGTTTTTT
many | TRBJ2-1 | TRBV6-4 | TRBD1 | CASSDGDRGSNEQFF | TGTGCCAGCAGTGACGGGGACAGGGGAAGCAATGAGCAGTTCTTC
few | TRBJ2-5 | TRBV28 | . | CASSLGDTETQYF | TGTGCCAGCAGTTTGGGGGACACAGAGACCCAGTACTTC
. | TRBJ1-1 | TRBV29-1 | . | CSVRAGWGMKTEAFF | TGCAGCGTTCGGGCGGGGTGGGGAATGAAGACTGAAGCCTTCTTT
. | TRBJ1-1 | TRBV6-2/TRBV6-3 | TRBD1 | CASLGVRDRGWDTGAFF | TGTGCCAGCCTGGGAGTCCGGGACAGGGGCTGGGACACTGGAGCATTCTTT
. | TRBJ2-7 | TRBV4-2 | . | CASSLGLARFSSYEQYF | TGTGCCAGCAGCCTTGGCCTAGCGAGATTTAGCTCCTACGAGCAGTACTTC
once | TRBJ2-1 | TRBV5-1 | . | CASSHLTGPDGDEQFF | TGCGCCAGCAGCCACTTAACTGGGCCCGATGGGGATGAGCAGTTCTTT
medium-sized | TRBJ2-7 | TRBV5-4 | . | CASSAPTGRGYEQYF | TGTGCCAGCAGCGCACCGACCGGCCGGGGGTACGAGCAGTACTTC
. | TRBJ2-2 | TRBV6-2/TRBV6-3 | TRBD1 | CASSYSYPGTGTAGELFF | TGTGCCAGCAGTTACTCCTACCCCGGGACAGGAACGGCCGGGGAGCTGTTTTTT
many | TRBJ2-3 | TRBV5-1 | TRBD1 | CASSRTGASTDTQYF | TGCGCCAGCAGCAGGACAGGGGCCAGCACAGATACGCAGTATTTT
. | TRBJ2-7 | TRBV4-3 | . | CASSQEFDGSYEQYF | TGCGCCAGCAGTCAAGAGTTTGACGGCTCCTACGAGCAGTACTTC
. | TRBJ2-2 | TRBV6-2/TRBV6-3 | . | CASILRGTRELFF | TGTGCCAGCATCCTGCGGGGCACCAGGGAGCTGTTTTTT
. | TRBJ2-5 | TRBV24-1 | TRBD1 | CATSDPGTGGEETQYF | TGTGCCACCAGTGATCCGGGGACAGGGGGTGAGGAGACCCAGTACTTC
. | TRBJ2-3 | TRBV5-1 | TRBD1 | CASNWGEQGVNQPQYF | TGCGCCAGCAACTGGGGGGAACAGGGGGTAAATCAGCCCCAGTATTTT
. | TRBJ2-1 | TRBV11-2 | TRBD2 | CAISLTETSRDNEQFF | TGTGCCATCAGCTTAACCGAGACTAGCAGGGACAATGAGCAGTTCTTC
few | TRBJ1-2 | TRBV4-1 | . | CASSQDDQEGSGYTF | TGCGCCAGCAGCCAAGATGACCAAGAAGGTAGTGGCTACACCTTC
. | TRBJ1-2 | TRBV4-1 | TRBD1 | CASNQGDRDYGYTF | TGCGCCAGCAACCAAGGGGACAGGGACTATGGCTATACCTTC
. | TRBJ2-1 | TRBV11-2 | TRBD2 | CANSLLPSGSNIEQFF | TGTGCCAACAGCTTACTTCCTAGCGGGAGTAACATTGAGCAATTCTTC
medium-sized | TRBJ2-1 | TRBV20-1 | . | CSAVPFPAGEYNEQFF | TGCAGTGCGGTCCCCTTCCCGGCAGGGGAATACAATGAGCAGTTCTTC
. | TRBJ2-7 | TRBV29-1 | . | CSVEDGLAGSYEQYF | TGCAGCGTTGAAGATGGTCTAGCAGGGTCCTACGAGCAGTACTTC
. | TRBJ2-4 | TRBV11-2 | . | CARSPAGASTVAKNNQYF | TGTGCCAGGAGCCCAGCTGGGGCTTCCACGGTGGCCAAAAACAATCAGTACTTC
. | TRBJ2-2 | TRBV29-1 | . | CSVGGGAKTGELFF | TGCAGCGTTGGGGGGGGGGCGAAGACCGGGGAGCTGTTTTTT
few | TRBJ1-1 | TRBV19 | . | CASSITVEVDTEAFF | TGTGCCAGTAGTATCACAGTGGAAGTGGACACTGAAGCTTTCTTT
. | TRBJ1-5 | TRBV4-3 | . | CASNQDRNQPQHF | TGCGCCAGCAACCAAGATCGGAATCAGCCCCAGCACTTT
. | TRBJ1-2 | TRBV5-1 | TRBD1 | CSSSFDREIYGYTF | TGCAGCAGCAGCTTCGACAGGGAGATTTATGGCTACACCTTC
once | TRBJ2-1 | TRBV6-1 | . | CASSKRDGNNEQLF | TGTGCTAGCAGTAAAAGGGACGGAAACAATGAGCAGCTCTTC
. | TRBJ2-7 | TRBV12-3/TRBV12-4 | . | CAISLITRYEQYF | TGTGCCATCAGTTTAATCACGAGATACGAGCAGTACTTC
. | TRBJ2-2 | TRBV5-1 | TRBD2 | CASRIGLAGASNTGELFF | TGCGCCAGCCGCATTGGACTAGCGGGAGCTTCGAACACCGGGGAGCTGTTTTTT
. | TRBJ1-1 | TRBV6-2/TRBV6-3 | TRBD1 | CANRRADRGENTEAFF | TGTGCCAACAGACGAGCCGACAGGGGGGAGAACACTGAAGCTTTTTTT
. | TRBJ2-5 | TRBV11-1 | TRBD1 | CASRTQQGKETQYF | TGTGCTAGCAGAACCCAACAGGGGAAAGAGACCCAGTACTTC
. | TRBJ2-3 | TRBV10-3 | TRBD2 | CAISASSMTSGGTDTQYF | TGTGCCATCAGTGCATCCTCAATGACTAGCGGGGGCACAGATACGCAGTATTTT
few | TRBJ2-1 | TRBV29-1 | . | CSVATPRSWSRQEQFF | TGCAGCGTCGCCACACCTCGGTCCTGGTCCCGTCAAGAGCAGTTCTTC
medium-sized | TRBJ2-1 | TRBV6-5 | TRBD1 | CASTNPGQGDNEQFF | TGTGCCAGCACCAACCCGGGACAGGGTGACAATGAGCAGTTCTTC
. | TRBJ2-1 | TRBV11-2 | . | CVSSVELLAGMDEQFF | TGTGTCAGCAGCGTAGAGCTCCTAGCTGGAATGGATGAGCAGTTCTTC
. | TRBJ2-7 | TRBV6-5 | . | CASSYPGSDEQYF | TGTGCCAGCAGTTACCCGGGGAGTGACGAGCAGTACTTC
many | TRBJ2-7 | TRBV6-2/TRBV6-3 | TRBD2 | CASRPAGPREQYF | TGTGCCAGCAGACCAGCGGGACCCCGCGAGCAGTACTTC
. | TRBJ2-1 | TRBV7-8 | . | CASNPLGGSAVSYIEQFF | TGTGCCAGCAACCCGCTTGGAGGGTCAGCGGTCTCCTACATTGAGCAGTTCTTC
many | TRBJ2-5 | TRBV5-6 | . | CASTPGLKETQYF | TGTGCCAGCACCCCCGGACTTAAAGAGACCCAGTACTTC
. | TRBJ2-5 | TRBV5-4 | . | CASSLEWSSRIQEIQYF | TGTGCCAGCAGCTTAGAGTGGTCTAGCAGGATTCAAGAGATCCAGTACTTC
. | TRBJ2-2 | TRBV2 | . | CASSEVRSNTGELFF | TGTGCCAGCAGTGAAGTACGATCGAACACCGGGGAGCTGTTTTTT